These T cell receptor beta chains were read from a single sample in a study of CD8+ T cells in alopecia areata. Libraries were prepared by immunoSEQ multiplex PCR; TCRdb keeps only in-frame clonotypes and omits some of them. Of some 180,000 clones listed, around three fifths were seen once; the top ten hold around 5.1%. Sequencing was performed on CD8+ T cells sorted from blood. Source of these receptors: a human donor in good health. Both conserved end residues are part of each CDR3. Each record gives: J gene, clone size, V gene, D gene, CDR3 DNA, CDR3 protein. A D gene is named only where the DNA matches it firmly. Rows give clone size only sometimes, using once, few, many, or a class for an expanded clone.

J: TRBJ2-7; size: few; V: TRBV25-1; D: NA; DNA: TGTGCCAGCAGTGATGGAGGGGAGCAGTACTTC; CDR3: CASSDGGEQYF
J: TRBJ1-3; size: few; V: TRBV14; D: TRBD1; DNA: TGTGCCAGCAGCCTACAGGGGCAGAGAAACACCATATATTTT; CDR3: CASSLQGQRNTIYF
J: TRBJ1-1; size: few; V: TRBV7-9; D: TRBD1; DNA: TGTGCCAGCACTTACAGGGGGAACACTGAAGCTTTCTTT; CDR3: CASTYRGNTEAFF
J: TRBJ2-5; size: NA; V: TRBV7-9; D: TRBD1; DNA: TGTGCCAGCAGCTTAGCATCGACAGGGGAGACCCAGTACTTC; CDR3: CASSLASTGETQYF
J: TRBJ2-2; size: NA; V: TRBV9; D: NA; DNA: TGTGCCAGCAGCGTAGACGGCGGCGGGGAGCTGTTTTTT; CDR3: CASSVDGGGELFF
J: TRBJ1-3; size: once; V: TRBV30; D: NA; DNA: TGTGCCTCGAACAGGGTTGGAAACACCATATATTTT; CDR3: CASNRVGNTIYF
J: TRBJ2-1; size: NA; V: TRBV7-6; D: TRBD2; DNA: TGTGCCAGCAGGGGGGCCGGGACTAGCGGGAACAATGAGCAGTTCTTC; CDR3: CASRGAGTSGNNEQFF
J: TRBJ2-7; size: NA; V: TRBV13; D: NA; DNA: TGTGCCAGCAGCGCGCAAGGAGTGGCCTACGAGCAGTACTTC; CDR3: CASSAQGVAYEQYF
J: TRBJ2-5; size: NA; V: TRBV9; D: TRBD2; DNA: TGTGCCAGCAGCGCCAGCGGGGCCTCAGGAGAGACCCAGTACTTC; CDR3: CASSASGASGETQYF
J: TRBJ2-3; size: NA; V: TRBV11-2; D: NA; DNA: TGTGCCAGCAGCGGCCGAGGAGACACAGATACGCAGTATTTT; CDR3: CASSGRGDTDTQYF
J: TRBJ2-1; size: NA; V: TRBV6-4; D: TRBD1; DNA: TGTGCCAGCAGTGACCCGACAGGGGCTGAGCAGTTCTTC; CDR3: CASSDPTGAEQFF
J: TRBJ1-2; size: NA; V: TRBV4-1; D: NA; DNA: TGCGCCAGCAGCCAAGACAAGGCGGTCTATGGCTACACCTTC; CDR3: CASSQDKAVYGYTF
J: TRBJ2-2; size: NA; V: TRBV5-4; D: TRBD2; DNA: TGTGCCAGCAGCTCCCCAGGGACTAGTAACACCGGGGAGCTGTTTTTT; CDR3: CASSSPGTSNTGELFF
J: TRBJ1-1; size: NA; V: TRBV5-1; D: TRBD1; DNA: TGCGCCAGCAGGGAGGGACAGGGACCCACTGAAGCTTTCTTT; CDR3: CASREGQGPTEAFF
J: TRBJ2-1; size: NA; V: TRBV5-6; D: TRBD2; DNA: TGTGCCAGCAGCTTCGGGACTAGACGACGTGAGCAGTTCTTC; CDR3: CASSFGTRRREQFF
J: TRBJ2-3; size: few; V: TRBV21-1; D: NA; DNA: TGTGCCAGCAGCAAACGGCAGGGGCGGCCAGATACGCAGTATTTT; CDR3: CASSKRQGRPDTQYF
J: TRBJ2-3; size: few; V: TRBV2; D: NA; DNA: TGTGCCAGCACCGAGGTGGGGGCCCTGGCTAGCACAGATACGCAGTATTTT; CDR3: CASTEVGALASTDTQYF
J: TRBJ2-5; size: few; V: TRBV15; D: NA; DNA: TGTGCCACCAGCATCCCCCCCGGGGAGACCCAGTACTTC; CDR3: CATSIPPGETQYF
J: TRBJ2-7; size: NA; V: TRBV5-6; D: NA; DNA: TGTGCCAGCAATAAGGCCGGTTATTACGAGCAGTACTTC; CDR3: CASNKAGYYEQYF
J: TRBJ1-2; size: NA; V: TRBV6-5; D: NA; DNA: TGTGCCAGCAGTTACTGGGGGGGCTACACCTTC; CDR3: CASSYWGGYTF
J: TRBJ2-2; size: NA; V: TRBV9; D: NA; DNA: TGTGCCAGCAGCCCCCGCTCGGGTCCGAACACCGGGGAGCTGTTTTTT; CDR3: CASSPRSGPNTGELFF
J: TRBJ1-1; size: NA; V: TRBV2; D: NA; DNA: TGTGCCAGCACTGGGGGGACACCCACTGAAGCTTTCTTT; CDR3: CASTGGTPTEAFF
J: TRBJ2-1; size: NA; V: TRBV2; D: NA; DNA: TGTGCCAGCGGACCGGGACCCCACAATGAGCAGTTCTTC; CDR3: CASGPGPHNEQFF
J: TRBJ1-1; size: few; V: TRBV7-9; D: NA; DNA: TGTGCCAGCAGAACAGGACCCACTGAAGCTTTCTTT; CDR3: CASRTGPTEAFF
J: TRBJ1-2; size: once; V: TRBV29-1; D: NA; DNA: TGCAGCGTTGGTGGAGACTATGGCTACACCTTC; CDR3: CSVGGDYGYTF
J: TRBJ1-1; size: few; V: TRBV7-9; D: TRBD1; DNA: TGTGCCAGCCGAACCGGGACAGGGGGCAGCGCTGAAGCTTTCTTT; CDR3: CASRTGTGGSAEAFF
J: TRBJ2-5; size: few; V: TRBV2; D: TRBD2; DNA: TGTGCCAGCACGCACACTAGCGGGGGGGCAGTTGGAGAGACCCAGTACTTC; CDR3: CASTHTSGGAVGETQYF
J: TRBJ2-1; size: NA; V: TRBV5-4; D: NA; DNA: TGTGCCAGCAGCGCCGCGGCGGATAACAATGAGCAGTTCTTC; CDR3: CASSAAADNNEQFF
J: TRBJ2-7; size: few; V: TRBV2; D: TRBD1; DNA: TGTGCCAGCAGATTGGGGACAGGGTCCTACGAGCAGTACTTC; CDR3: CASRLGTGSYEQYF
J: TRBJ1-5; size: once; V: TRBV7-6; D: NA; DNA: TGTGCCCCGTCAGGGAATAGCAATCAGCCCCAGCATTTT; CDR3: CAPSGNSNQPQHF
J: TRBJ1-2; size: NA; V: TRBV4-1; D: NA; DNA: TGCGCCAGCAGCCCGGAGGGGGGGGCAGGATATGGCTACACCTTC; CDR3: CASSPEGGAGYGYTF
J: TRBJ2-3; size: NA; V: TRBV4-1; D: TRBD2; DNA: TGCGCCAGCAGCCCCCTAGCGGGGGTCACAGATACGCAGTATTTT; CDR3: CASSPLAGVTDTQYF
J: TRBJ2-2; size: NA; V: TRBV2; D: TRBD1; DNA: TGTGCCAGCAGCGATGGGACAGGCGGCAAAAACACCGGGGAGCTGTTTTTT; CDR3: CASSDGTGGKNTGELFF
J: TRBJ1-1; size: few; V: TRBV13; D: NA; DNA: TGTGCCAGCAGCTTAGATGTACAGACTAATGAAGCTTTCTTT; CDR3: CASSLDVQTNEAFF
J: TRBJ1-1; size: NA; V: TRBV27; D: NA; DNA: TGTGCCAGCAGTTTCCGCGCGGGAGGGGACACTGAAGCTTTCTTT; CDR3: CASSFRAGGDTEAFF
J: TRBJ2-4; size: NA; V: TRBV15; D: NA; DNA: TGTGCCACCAGCAGCGATGACAGGCCCATAAACATTCAGTACTTC; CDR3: CATSSDDRPINIQYF
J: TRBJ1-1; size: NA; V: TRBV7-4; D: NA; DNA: TGTGCCAGCAGCTTTAGCGCTGAAGCTTTCTTT; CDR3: CASSFSAEAFF
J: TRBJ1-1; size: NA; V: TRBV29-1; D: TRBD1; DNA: TGCAGCGAACAGGGGGCTGGTACTGAAGCTTTCTTT; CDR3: CSEQGAGTEAFF
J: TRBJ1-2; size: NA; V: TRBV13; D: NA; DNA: TGTGCCAGCAGCTTGCCTAGAAGGGGCTATGGCTACACCTTC; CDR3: CASSLPRRGYGYTF
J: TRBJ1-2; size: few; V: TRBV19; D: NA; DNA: TGTGCCAGTACCGGCACAGAGGAAGGCTACACCTTC; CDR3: CASTGTEEGYTF
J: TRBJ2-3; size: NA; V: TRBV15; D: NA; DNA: TGTGCCACCAGTACCGGGGGATCCACAGATACGCAGTATTTT; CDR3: CATSTGGSTDTQYF
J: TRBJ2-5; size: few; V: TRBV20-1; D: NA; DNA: TGCAGTGCTAGTGGGGAGACCCAGTACTTC; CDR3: CSASGETQYF
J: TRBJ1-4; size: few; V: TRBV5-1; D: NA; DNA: TGCGCCAGCAGACGGAAGGGGAAGGATGAAAAACTGTTTTTT; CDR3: CASRRKGKDEKLFF
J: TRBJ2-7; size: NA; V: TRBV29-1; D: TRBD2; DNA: TGCAGCGTTTTAGCGGGGCCCTACGAGCAGTACTTC; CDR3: CSVLAGPYEQYF
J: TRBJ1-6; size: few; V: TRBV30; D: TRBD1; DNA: TGTGCCTGGAGTACAGGGGCAGGGACTTCACCCCTCCACTTT; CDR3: CAWSTGAGTSPLHF
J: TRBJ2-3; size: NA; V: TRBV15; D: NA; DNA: TGTGCCACCAGCAGTCAGGGGACCGGGGACACATACGGCACCACAGATACGCAGTATTTT; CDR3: CATSSQGTGDTYGTTDTQYF
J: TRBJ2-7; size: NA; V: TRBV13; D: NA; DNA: TGTGCCAGCAGCTTAGGCTCAGGGGCTGCCTACGAGCAGTACTTC; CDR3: CASSLGSGAAYEQYF
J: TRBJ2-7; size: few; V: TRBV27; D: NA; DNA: TGTGCCAGCAGTCCTCGGGACATTTACGAGCAGTACTTC; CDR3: CASSPRDIYEQYF
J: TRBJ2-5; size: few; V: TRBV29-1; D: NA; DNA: TGCAGCGTTGACGCAGGAACGTACCAAGAGACCCAGTACTTC; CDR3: CSVDAGTYQETQYF
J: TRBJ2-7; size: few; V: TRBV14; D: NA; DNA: TGTGCCAGCAGCCACCAGACAGGAGGGAGCTCCTACGAGCAGTACTTC; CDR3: CASSHQTGGSSYEQYF
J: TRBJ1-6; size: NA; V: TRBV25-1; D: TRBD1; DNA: TGTGCCAGCAGTTCCACAGGGGAGGGTTCACCCCTCCACTTT; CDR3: CASSSTGEGSPLHF
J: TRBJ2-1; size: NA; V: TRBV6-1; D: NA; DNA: TGTGCCAGCAGTGAAGTGGGCGGGTCGGGGAATGAGCAGTTCTTC; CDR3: CASSEVGGSGNEQFF
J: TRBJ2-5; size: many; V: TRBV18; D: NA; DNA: TGTGCCAGCTCACCACCCCTCCTTAGGACCCAGTACTTC; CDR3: CASSPPLLRTQYF
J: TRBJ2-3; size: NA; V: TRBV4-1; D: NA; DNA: TGCGCCAGCAGCCAAGAAACAGATACGCAGTATTTT; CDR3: CASSQETDTQYF
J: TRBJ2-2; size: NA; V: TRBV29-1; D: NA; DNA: TGCAGCGTTGGGGAAAACCGGGAGCTGTTTTTT; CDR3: CSVGENRELFF
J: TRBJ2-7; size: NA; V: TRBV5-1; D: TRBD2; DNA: TGCGCCAGCAGCGTAAGCGGGGGGGATTACTACGAGCAGTACTTC; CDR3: CASSVSGGDYYEQYF
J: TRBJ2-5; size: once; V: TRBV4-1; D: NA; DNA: TGCGCCAGCAGCCAAGATGGCAGGGAAGAGACCCAGTACTTC; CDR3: CASSQDGREETQYF
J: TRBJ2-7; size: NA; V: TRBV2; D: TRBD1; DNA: TGTGCCAGCAGTGCCCACCCCGGGACAGCGTCCCCTCTAGCCCTCTACGAGCAGTACTTC; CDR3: CASSAHPGTASPLALYEQYF
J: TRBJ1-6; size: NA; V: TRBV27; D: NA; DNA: TGTGCCAGCAGTTTATCGGGGGGGTTAGGGAATTCACCCCTCCACTTT; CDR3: CASSLSGGLGNSPLHF